This record concerns one TCR beta chain sequence. The antigen is unknown. The authors prepared the TCRbeta library with unique molecular identifiers. TCRdb used MiXCR to reprocess the PCR reads, holding one entry per CDR3 protein. The profile shows around 200,000 distinct CDR3 sequences, 11% of them singletons. The data belong to a study of T-cell reconstitution after alpha-beta-depleted transplantation in children. Study-wide results and caveats: From surviving recipient T cells and thymic progenitors came the high day-60 TCRbeta diversity observed in some patients. The origin of alpha-beta T cells about two months after transplant was reportedly several hundred expanded graft clones.

This CDR3 spans 14 amino acids. V was trimmed by 6 bases and J by 1 base, leaving 9 bases between them. The sample consisted of PBMCs, taken before TCRalphabeta/CD19-depleted stem cell transplant. This TCR came from a child younger than two with acute myeloid leukemia, due to receive a stem cell transplant. V and J are TRBV12-3 or TRBV12-4 and TRBJ2-2; D is unresolved. The CDR3 DNA sequence: TGTGCCAGCAGCCCTACCTGGAACACCGGGGAGCTGTTTTTT. It translates to CASSPTWNTGELFF.